What follows are 9 T cell receptor beta chains derived from one specimen sequenced in a study of blood T cell repertoires in COVID-19. Assay used: immunoSEQ multiplex PCR; TCRdb lists only in-frame clones, some missing. The sample lists roughly 30,000 clones, around 92% occurring once. The material sequenced was peripheral blood. The receptors originated from a human donor in a cohort sampled during active COVID-19.

This chain links TRBV25-1 with TRBJ1-2; 8 bases align to TRBD1. The CDR3 has 16 residues. Per germline, CDR1 MGHDK and CDR2 SYGVNS. V lost 6 bases to trimming and J lost 1 base; unmatched junction nucleotides: 10. The CDR3 coding sequence is TGTGCCAGCAGGAGGGGCAGGGGGCACAGTAACTATGGCTACACCTTC. Amino acid sequence: CASRRGRGHSNYGYTF.

The J gene is TRBJ2-7, the V gene TRBV7-8; possibly TRBD2 for D (5 bases). Deletions cut 5 bases from V and 0 bases from J, with 11 bases between. The length of the CDR3 is 14 residues. CDR1 SGHVS and CDR2 FQNEAQ come from the germline V gene. CDR3 protein: CASSAGIPSYEQYF. DNA for the CDR3: TGTGCCAGCAGCGCCGGGATTCCCTCCTACGAGCAGTACTTC.

The chain links TRBV9 to TRBJ2-2; D is unresolved. Germline CDR1 is SGDLS and CDR2 is YYNGEE. The CDR3 runs to 17 residues. The V end was cut by 0 bases, the J end by 2 bases, with 14 bases between. The CDR3 reads CASSVVGTSLNTGELFF. The DNA for the CDR3 is TGTGCCAGCAGCGTAGTGGGCACCTCCCTCAACACCGGGGAGCTGTTTTTT. Supplemented by reference TRBV9 and TRBJ2-2, the full variable domain reads DSGVTQTPKHLITATGQRVTLRCSPRSGDLSVYWYQQSLDQGLQFLIQYYNGEERAKGNILERFSAQQFPDLHSELNLSSLELGDSALYFCASSVVGTSLNTGELFFGEGSRLTVL.

The chain links TRBV6-5 to TRBJ2-1, with a weak D call TRBD1 (5 bases). The CDR3 extends over 11 amino acids. V was clipped by 0 bases and J by 11 bases, with 5 bases between them. Germline V lookup: CDR1 MNHEY, CDR2 SVGAGI. In DNA form, the CDR3 reads TGTGCCAGCAGTTACTCGGGGCAGCAGTTCTTC. Translating it yields CASSYSGQQFF.

This sequence joins TRBV7-2 and TRBJ1-1; no clear D gene. Trimming pared 9 bases from V and 1 base from J, leaving 12 bases between. CDR3 size: 13 residues. Germline V gene data show CDR1 as SGHTA and CDR2 as FQGNSA. CDR3 loop: CASEKITNTEAFF. CDR3 sequence (DNA): TGTGCCAGTGAGAAGATCACGAACACTGAAGCTTTCTTT.

The chain carries TRBV6-2 or TRBV6-3 and TRBJ1-5, with 7 nucleotides matching TRBD1. CDR1 is MNHEY and CDR2 is SVGEGT in the germline V gene. Trimming at V came to 6 bases and at J to 6 bases, leaving 17 bases not matched to a gene. CDR3 length: 17 residues. The CDR3 spells CASSKALDRVLGQPQHF. CDR3 DNA: TGTGCCAGCAGCAAAGCCCTCGACAGGGTGTTGGGTCAGCCCCAGCATTTT.

This chain links TRBV11-2 with TRBJ2-7, with 8 nucleotides matching TRBD1. Unmatched junction bases numbered 20, after V lost 7 bases and J lost 3 bases. Germline assignment: CDR1 SGHAT and CDR2 FQNNGV. The CDR3 is made up of 18 amino acids. The CDR3 coding sequence is TGTGCCAGCACTAAAAATCCCCACGACCGGGACAGGCTCTACGAGCAGTACTTC. Amino acids: CASTKNPHDRDRLYEQYF.

CDR3 residues: CASTPHPNTEAFF. The DNA of the CDR3 is TGTGCCAGCACCCCCCATCCGAACACTGAAGCTTTCTTT. The chain is built from TRBV12-3 or TRBV12-4 and TRBJ1-1; D gene ambiguous. The CDR3 covers 13 residues. Between the trimmed V and J ends, which lost 7 bases and 1 base, there was a span of 10 bases.

The chain is built from TRBV6-5 and TRBJ1-3, with D hard to call. This CDR3 has 12 amino acids. Germline CDR1 reads MNHEY; CDR2 reads SVGAGI. With 5 bases removed from V and 16 bases from J, the gap between germline ends came to 18 bases. In DNA, the CDR3 is TGTGCCAGCAGTCACCCTTTGAGCCCCGGGTATTTT. Translation: CASSHPLSPGYF.